Reported below is one T cell receptor (beta chain). Its antigen is undetermined. Autoimmune disease history or systemic immunosuppression excluded patients. These data belong to a study of OX40 agonist ivuxolimab in advanced cancers. Overall study results and limits: Patients who responded partially at 0.1-3.0 mg/kg showed clonal expansion ranking among the lowest.

Trimming removed 0 bases from V and 10 bases from J, with 10 bases in between. The CDR3 has 12 residues. Germline V lookup: CDR1 SGHNT, CDR2 YYREEE (reference sequence). TCRdb's copy holds only in-frame clones and misses some; the assay was immunoSEQ multiplex PCR. This table has 53,000 or so clones, about 90% appearing once. The V call is TRBV5-4, the J call TRBJ1-2; the D is unclear. This sequence was found in an adult with an advanced solid tumor such as melanoma, head and neck, liver or kidney cancer. Here the sequenced sample was CD4+ or CD8+ T cells sorted from blood, taken in a trial of the OX40 agonist ivuxolimab. CDR3 residues: CASSLDSRTYTF. CDR3 sequence (DNA): TGTGCCAGCAGCTTGGACAGCCGGACCTACACCTTC.